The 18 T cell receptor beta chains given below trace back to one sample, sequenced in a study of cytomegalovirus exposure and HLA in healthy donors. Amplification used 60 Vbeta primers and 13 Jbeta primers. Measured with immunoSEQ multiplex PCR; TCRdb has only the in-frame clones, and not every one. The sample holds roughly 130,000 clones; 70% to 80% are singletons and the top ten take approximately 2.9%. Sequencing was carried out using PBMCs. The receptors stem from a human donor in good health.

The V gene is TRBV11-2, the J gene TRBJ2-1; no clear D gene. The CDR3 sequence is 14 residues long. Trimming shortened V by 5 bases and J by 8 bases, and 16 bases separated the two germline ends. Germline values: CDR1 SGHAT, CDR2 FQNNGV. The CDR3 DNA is TGTGCCAGCAGCCCAAAAATCGCGGCCCATGAGCAGTTCTTC. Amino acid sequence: CASSPKIAAHEQFF. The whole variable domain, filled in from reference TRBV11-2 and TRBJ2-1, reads EAGVAQSPRYKIIEKRQSVAFWCNPISGHATLYWYQQILGQGPKLLIQFQNNGVVDDSQLPKDRFSAERLKGVDSTLKIQPAKLEDSAVYLCASSPKIAAHEQFFGPGTRLTVL.

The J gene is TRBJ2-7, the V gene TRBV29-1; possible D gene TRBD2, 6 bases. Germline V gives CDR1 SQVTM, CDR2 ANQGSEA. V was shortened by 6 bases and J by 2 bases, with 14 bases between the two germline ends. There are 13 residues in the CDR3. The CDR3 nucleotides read TGCAGCGTGCGGGACCTACGCGCCTACGAGCAGTACTTC. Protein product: CSVRDLRAYEQYF.

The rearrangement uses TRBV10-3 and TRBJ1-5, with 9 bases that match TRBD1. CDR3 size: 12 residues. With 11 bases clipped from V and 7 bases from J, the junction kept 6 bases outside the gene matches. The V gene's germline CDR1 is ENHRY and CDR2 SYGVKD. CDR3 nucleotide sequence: TGTGCCGTAGGGACAGGGCGCCAGCCCCAGCATTTT. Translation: CAVGTGRQPQHF.

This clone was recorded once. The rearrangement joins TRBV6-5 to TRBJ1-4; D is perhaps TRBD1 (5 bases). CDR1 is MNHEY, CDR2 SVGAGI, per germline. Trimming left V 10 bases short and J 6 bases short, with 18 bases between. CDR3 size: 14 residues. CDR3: CATGIGGIYEKLFF. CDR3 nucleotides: TGTGCCACCGGGATCGGGGGAATTTATGAAAAACTGTTTTTT.

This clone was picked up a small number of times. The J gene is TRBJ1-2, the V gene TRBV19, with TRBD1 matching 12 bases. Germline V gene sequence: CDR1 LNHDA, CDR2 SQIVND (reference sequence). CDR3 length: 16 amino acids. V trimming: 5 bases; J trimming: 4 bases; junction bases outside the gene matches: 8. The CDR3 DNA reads TGTGCCAGTAGTGCGCTCGGGACAGGGGGCTTCTATGGCTACACCTTC. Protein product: CASSALGTGGFYGYTF.

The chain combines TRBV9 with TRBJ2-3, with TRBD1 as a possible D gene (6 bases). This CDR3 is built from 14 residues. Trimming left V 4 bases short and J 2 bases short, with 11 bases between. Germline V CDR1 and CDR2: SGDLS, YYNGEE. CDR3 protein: CASSPWTATDTQYF. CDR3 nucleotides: TGTGCCAGCAGCCCCTGGACAGCCACAGATACGCAGTATTTT.

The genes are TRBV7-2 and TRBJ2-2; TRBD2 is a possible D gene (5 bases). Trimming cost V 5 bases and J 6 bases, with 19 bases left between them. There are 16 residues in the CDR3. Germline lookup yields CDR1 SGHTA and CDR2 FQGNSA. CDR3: CASSPTRLQTSGELFF. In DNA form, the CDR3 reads TGTGCCAGCAGCCCCACCAGACTACAAACCTCCGGGGAGCTGTTTTTT.

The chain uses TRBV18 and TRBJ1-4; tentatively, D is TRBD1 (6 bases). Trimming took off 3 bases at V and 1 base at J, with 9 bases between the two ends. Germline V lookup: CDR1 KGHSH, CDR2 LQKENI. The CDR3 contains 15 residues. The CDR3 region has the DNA TGTGCCAGCTCACCGCGAGGGGGAACTAATGAAAAACTGTTTTTT. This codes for CASSPRGGTNEKLFF.

The CDR3 protein is CASSPGLWSLYEQYF. The CDR3 coding sequence is TGTGCCAGCAGCCCGGGACTATGGTCTCTCTACGAGCAGTACTTC. The rearrangement links TRBV5-4 to TRBJ2-7; TRBD2 agrees at 7 bases. Germline CDR1 is SGHNT and CDR2 is YYREEE (reference sequence). Trimming at V came to 4 bases and at J to 3 bases, leaving 10 bases not matched to a gene. This CDR3 has 15 residues. Using reference TRBV5-4 and TRBJ2-7 for the parts outside the CDR3, the full variable domain is ETGVTQSPTHLIKTRGQQVTLRCSSQSGHNTVSWYQQALGQGPQFIFQYYREEENGRGNFPPRFSGLQFPNYSSELNVNALELDDSALYLCASSPGLWSLYEQYFGPGTRLTVT.

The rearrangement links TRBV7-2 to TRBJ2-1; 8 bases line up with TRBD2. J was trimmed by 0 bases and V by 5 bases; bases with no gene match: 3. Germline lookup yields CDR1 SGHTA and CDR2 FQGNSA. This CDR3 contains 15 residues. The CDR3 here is CASSPSGGSYNEQFF. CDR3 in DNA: TGTGCCAGCAGCCCGAGCGGGGGCTCCTACAATGAGCAGTTCTTC.

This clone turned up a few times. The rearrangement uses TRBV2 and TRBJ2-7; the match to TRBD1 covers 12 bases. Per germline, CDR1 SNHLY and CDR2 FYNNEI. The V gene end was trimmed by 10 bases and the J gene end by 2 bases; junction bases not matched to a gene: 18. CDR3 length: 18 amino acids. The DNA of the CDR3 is TGTGCCATCAAACCCGGGACAGGGGGCCCCTCAGCCCCCTACGAGCAGTACTTC. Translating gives CAIKPGTGGPSAPYEQYF.

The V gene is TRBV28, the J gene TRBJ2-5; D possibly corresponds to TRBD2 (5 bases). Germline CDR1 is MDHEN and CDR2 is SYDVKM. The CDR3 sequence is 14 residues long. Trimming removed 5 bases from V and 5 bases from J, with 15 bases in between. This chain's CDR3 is CASSADRGGETQYF. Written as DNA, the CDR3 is TGTGCCAGCAGTGCCGATCGGGGTGGGGAGACCCAGTACTTC.

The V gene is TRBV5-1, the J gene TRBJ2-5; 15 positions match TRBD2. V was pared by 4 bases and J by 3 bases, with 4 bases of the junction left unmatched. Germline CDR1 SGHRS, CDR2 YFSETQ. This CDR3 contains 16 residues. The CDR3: CASSPGLAGGKETQYF. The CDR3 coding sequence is TGCGCCAGCAGCCCGGGACTAGCGGGGGGCAAAGAGACCCAGTACTTC.

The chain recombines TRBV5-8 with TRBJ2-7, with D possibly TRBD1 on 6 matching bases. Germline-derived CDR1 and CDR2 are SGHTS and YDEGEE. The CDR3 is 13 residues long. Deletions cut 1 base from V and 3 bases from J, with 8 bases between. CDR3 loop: CASSLTGNYEQYF. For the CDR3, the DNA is TGTGCCAGCAGCTTGACAGGGAACTACGAGCAGTACTTC.

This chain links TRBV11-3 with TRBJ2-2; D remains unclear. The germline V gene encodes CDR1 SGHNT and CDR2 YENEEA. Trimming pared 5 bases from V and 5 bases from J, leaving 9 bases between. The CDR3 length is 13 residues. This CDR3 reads CASSLRWTGELFF. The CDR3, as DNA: TGTGCCAGCAGCCTAAGATGGACCGGGGAGCTGTTTTTT.

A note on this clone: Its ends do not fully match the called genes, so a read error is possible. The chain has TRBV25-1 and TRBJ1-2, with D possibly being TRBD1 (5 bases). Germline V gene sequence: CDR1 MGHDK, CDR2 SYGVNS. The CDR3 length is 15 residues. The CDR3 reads CASSEWWGDPPLYTF. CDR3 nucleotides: TGTGCCAGCAGCGAATGGTGGGGCGATCCCCCACTCTACACCTTC.

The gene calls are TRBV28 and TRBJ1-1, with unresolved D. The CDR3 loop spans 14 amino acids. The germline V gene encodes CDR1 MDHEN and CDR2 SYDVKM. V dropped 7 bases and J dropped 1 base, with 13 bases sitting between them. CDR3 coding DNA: TGTGCCAGCATTAGAACTGCGGGGAACACTGAAGCTTTCTTT. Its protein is CASIRTAGNTEAFF. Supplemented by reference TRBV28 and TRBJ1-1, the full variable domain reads DVKVTQSSRYLVKRTGEKVFLECVQDMDHENMFWYRQDPGLGLRLIYFSYDVKMKEKGDIPEGYSVSREKKERFSLILESASTNQTSMYLCASIRTAGNTEAFFGQGTRLTVV.

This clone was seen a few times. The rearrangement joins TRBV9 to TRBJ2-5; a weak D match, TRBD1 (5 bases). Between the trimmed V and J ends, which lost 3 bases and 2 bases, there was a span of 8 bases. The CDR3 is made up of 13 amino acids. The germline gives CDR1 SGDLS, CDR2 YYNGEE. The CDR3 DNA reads TGTGCCAGCAGCGAGACAGTGCAAGAGACCCAGTACTTC. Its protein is CASSETVQETQYF. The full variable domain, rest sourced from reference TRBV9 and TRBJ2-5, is DSGVTQTPKHLITATGQRVTLRCSPRSGDLSVYWYQQSLDQGLQFLIQYYNGEERAKGNILERFSAQQFPDLHSELNLSSLELGDSALYFCASSETVQETQYFGPGTRLLVL.